The 8 T cell receptor beta chains reported below all come from one sample, sequenced in a study of cytomegalovirus exposure and HLA in healthy donors. 13 Jbeta primers and 60 Vbeta primers were used for the PCR. This table comes from immunoSEQ multiplex PCR, and its TCRdb copy is limited to in-frame clones, with some not included. The data hold 100,000 to 150,000 clones, with 65% to 90% observed a single time. Input material: PBMCs. The origin of the receptors is a man over 45 in good health and CMV-seronegative.

The chain is built from TRBV7-9 and TRBJ2-7, with D perhaps TRBD1 (6 bases). Germline V gene sequence: CDR1 SEHNR, CDR2 FQNEAQ (reference sequence). V lost 5 bases, J lost 4 bases, and 12 bases lay in between. The CDR3 is 13 amino acids. The DNA for the CDR3 is TGTGCCAGCAGCACCCCAGGGGATTACGAGCAGTACTTC. It is translated as CASSTPGDYEQYF.

This chain connects TRBV14 to TRBJ1-3, with 7 nucleotides matching TRBD1. The CDR3 extends over 15 amino acids. V gave up 3 bases and J gave up 2 bases; unmatched junction bases: 4. CDR1 and CDR2 from the germline V gene are SGHDN and FVKESK. The DNA of the CDR3 is TGTGCCAGCAGCCAGTTGACAGGGACTGGAAACACCATATATTTT. It codes for CASSQLTGTGNTIYF.

This rearrangement joins TRBV5-1 to TRBJ1-3; maybe TRBD1 (5 bases). Trimming cost V 5 bases and J 4 bases, with 13 bases left between them. The CDR3 has 14 residues. Germline V gives CDR1 SGHRS, CDR2 YFSETQ. The CDR3 region is CASRPPGGGNTIYF. In DNA, the CDR3 is TGCGCCAGCAGACCTCCCGGGGGGGGAAACACCATATATTTT.

V gene TRBV6-6 combines with J gene TRBJ1-5, with D unclear. This CDR3 has 13 amino acids. V lost 0 bases and J lost 8, with 8 bases in between. CDR1 and CDR2 (germline): MNHNY, SVGAGI (reference sequence). Written as DNA, the CDR3 is TGTGCCAGCAGTTACTCGCGAACGGAGCCCCAGCATTTT. Amino acids: CASSYSRTEPQHF.

This rearrangement joins TRBV11-3 to TRBJ1-1; tentatively, D is TRBD1 (6 bases). Trimming stripped 5 bases from V and 0 bases from J, with 19 bases between. This CDR3 contains 17 residues. In germline, CDR1 is SGHNT, CDR2 YENEEA. DNA for the CDR3: TGTGCCAGCAGCCGCCAGGGGACCAAACCGATGAACACTGAAGCTTTCTTT. Translated: CASSRQGTKPMNTEAFF.

The count of this clone is one. The V call is TRBV14, the J call TRBJ1-6, with a possible D match to TRBD1 (5 bases). Germline CDR1 is SGHDN and CDR2 is FVKESK. The CDR3 contains 15 residues. V gave up 0 bases and J gave up 4 bases, with 7 bases separating them. The DNA for the CDR3 is TGTGCCAGCAGCCAAGACGCAGGGTATAATTCACCCCTCCACTTT. This sequence encodes CASSQDAGYNSPLHF.

The chain uses TRBV5-1 and TRBJ2-7; TRBD2 is a possible D gene (6 bases). This CDR3 comprises 14 residues. CDR1 is SGHRS, CDR2 YFSETQ, per germline. Trimming left V 0 bases short and J 6 bases short, with 13 bases between. Written as DNA, the CDR3 is TGCGCCAGCAGCTTGGCTGGGACTCCTCTCGAGCAGTACTTC. The encoded protein is CASSLAGTPLEQYF.

V and J are TRBV15 and TRBJ2-7; 8 bases agree with TRBD1. Germline V lookup: CDR1 LNHNV, CDR2 YYDKDF (reference sequence). CDR3 size: 16 residues. Trimming took 3 bases from V and 0 from J; bases not matched to a gene: 7. CDR3 amino acids: CATSSQGQDTSYEQYF. Here the CDR3 DNA reads TGTGCCACCAGCAGCCAGGGACAGGACACCTCCTACGAGCAGTACTTC.